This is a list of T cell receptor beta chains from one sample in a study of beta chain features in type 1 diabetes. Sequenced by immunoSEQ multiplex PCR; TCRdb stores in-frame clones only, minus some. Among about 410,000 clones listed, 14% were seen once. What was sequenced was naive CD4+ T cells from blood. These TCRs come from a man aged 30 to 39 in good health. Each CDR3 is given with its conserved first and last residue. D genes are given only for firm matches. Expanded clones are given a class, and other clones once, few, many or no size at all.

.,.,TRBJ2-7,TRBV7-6,TGTGCCAGCAGCTTACATAGTACCTACGAGCAGTACTTC,CASSLHSTYEQYF
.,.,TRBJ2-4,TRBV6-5,TGTGCCAGCAGTGTTACAGGGTGGAAAAACATTCAGTACTTC,CASSVTGWKNIQYF
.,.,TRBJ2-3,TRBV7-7,TGTGCTAGCAGCTTAGCCAGAGGAGATACGCAGTATTTT,CASSLARGDTQYF
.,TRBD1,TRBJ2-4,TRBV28,TGTGCCAGCAGTTTCGAGCCGCCGGGACAGGGGGCATCGGGAGACATTCAGTACTTC,CASSFEPPGQGASGDIQYF
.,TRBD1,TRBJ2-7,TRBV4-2,TGTGCCAGCAGCCCGGGACAGGGGAAAGTGCAGTACTTC,CASSPGQGKVQYF
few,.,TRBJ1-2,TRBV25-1,TGTGCCAGCAGTGTTGGGGACACCCTTGGCTACACCTTC,CASSVGDTLGYTF
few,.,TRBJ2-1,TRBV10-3,TGTGCCATCACCCCGACAGGAGACAATGAGCAGTTCTTC,CAITPTGDNEQFF
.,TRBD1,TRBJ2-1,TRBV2,TGTGCCAGCAGTGCCGACAGGGGACTGACCTACAATGAGCAGTTCTTC,CASSADRGLTYNEQFF
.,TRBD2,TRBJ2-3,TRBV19,TGTGCCAGTACCCCCTTTTGGACTAGCGGGACTAGAGATACGCAGTATTTT,CASTPFWTSGTRDTQYF
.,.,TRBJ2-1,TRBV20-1,TGCAGTGCTAAGATTGAGGAGTTCTTC,CSAKIEEFF
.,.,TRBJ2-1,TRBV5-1,TGCGCCAGCAGCTGGGCGCTCGGAGACGACTACAATGAGCAGTTCTTC,CASSWALGDDYNEQFF
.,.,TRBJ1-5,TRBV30,TGTGCCTGGAGTGTTTCCAGAGCTCAGCCCCAGCATTTT,CAWSVSRAQPQHF
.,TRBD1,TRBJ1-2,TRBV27,TGTGCCAGCAGTCCCATACAGGGGCCTAAAGGCTACACCTTC,CASSPIQGPKGYTF
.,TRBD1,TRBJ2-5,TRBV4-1,TGCGCCAGCAGCCAAGGAGTCTCAGGGGGCGCCGAGACCCAGTACTTC,CASSQGVSGGAETQYF
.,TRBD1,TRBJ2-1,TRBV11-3,TGTGCCAGCAGCATGGGACAGGGTGAGTCTCTGTACAATGAGCAGTTCTTC,CASSMGQGESLYNEQFF
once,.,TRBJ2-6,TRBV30,TGTGCCTGGGCTGGCGGGGCCAACGTCCTGACTTTC,CAWAGGANVLTF
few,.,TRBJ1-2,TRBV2,TGTGCCAGCAGTGAAGGTGAATACTGGGCTGGCTACACCTTC,CASSEGEYWAGYTF
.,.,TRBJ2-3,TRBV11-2,TGTGCCAGCAGCTTAGATCGATTCCGCACAGATACGCAGTATTTT,CASSLDRFRTDTQYF